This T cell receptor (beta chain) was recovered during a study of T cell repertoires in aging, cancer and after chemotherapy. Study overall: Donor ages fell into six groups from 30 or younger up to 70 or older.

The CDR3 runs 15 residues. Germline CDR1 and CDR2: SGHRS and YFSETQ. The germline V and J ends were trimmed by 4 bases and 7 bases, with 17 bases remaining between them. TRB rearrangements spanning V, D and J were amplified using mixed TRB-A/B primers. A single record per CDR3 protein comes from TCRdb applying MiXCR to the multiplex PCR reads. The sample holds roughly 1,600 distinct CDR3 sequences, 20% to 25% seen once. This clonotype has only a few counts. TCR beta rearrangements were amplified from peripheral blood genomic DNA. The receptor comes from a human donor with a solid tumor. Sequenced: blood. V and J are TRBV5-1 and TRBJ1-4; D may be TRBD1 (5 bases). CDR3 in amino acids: CASSATGGVVEKLFF. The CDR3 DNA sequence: TGCGCCAGCAGCGCTACAGGCGGAGTGGTTGAAAAACTGTTTTTT.